One T cell receptor beta chain is described in this entry. Its antigen is unidentified. The data derive from a study of cytomegalovirus exposure and HLA in healthy donors. Findings of the study overall: Accurate HLA-A and HLA-B prediction from TCR beta sequences was reported for most subjects. In a later analysis, DRB1 alleles had the most associated TCRs; HLA-C alleles the fewest.

Amplification used 60 Vbeta primers and 13 Jbeta primers. The method was immunoSEQ multiplex PCR; TCRdb's version includes in-frame clones alone and lacks a portion of them. This sample has about 110,000 clones; more than 60% occur once, and the top ten carry roughly 6%. Sequenced: PBMCs. The TCR was taken from a man aged 25-40 years in good health and CMV-seropositive.

CDR3 residues: CASSLTAQSRQFF. For the CDR3, the DNA is TGTGCCAGCAGCTTGACGGCTCAGTCTAGGCAGTTCTTC. The V and J genes are TRBV7-9 and TRBJ2-1; D ambiguous. Germline CDR1 reads SEHNR; CDR2 reads FQNEAQ (reference sequence). V was pared by 3 bases and J by 12 bases, with 15 bases between. This CDR3 is 13 amino acids long.